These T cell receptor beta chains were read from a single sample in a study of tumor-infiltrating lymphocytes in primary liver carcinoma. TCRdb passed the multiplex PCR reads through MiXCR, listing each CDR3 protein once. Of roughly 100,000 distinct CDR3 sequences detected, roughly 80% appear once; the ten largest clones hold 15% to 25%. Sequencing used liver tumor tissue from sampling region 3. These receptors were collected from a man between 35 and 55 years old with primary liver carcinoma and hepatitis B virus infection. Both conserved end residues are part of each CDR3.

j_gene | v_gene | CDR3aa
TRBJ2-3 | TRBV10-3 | CAICVEQTRDTQYF
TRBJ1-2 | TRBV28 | CASSLEWAYGYSF
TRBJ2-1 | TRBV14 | CASSAVAGCVNNEQFF
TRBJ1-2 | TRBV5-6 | CASRLGQGMRPLYVHTF
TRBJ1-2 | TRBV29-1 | CSDEGLRSYTF
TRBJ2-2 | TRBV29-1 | CSVVISAANTGELFF
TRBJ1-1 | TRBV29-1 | CTVSKGRAAAFF
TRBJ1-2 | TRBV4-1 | CASSPSAGLNYGCTF
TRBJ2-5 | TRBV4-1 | CVSSHAGQTQETQYF
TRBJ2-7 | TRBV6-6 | CASSSALGQGAREQYF
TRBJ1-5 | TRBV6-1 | CASSNMDRGGQPQHF
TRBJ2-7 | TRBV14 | CATSQGGEQYF
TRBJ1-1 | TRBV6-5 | CASSYSVGVINTGAFF